These 24 T cell receptor beta chains came from one sample sequenced in a study of shared clonotypes between healthy human individuals. Naive CD8 cells, CD45RO-negative and positively selected for CCR7, excluded terminally differentiated effector memory CD45RA+ cells. The assay was immunoSEQ multiplex PCR, and TCRdb's table has in-frame clones only and misses some. The profile covers around 1.9 million clones, with around 95% appearing a single time and over 1.5% taken by the ten largest. The sample comprised naive CD8+ T cells from PBMCs. These receptors came from a man between 18 and 35 years old in good health. Some clones in this sample may be carry-over from other donors' samples.

The rearrangement joins TRBV7-9 to TRBJ2-7; 7 nucleotides line up with TRBD1. V shed 6 bases and J 2 bases; nucleotides not matched to a gene: 7. Germline loops: CDR1 SEHNR, CDR2 FQNEAQ (reference sequence). This CDR3 is built from 14 residues. Here the CDR3 reads CASRKGQGAYEQYF. The CDR3 bases are TGTGCCAGCAGGAAGGGGCAGGGGGCCTACGAGCAGTACTTC.

CDR3 coding DNA: TGTGCCAGCAAAGAACGGGACAGGGGGCCCCGAACTAACTATGGCTACACCTTC. As protein: CASKERDRGPRTNYGYTF. The chain employs TRBV28 and TRBJ1-2; the match to TRBD1 covers 12 bases. This CDR3 has 18 amino acids. CDR1 is MDHEN and CDR2 is SYDVKM in the germline V gene. V dropped 7 bases and J dropped 0; count of bases not matched to a gene: 12.

This chain joins TRBV27 and TRBJ2-3, with D perhaps matching TRBD1 (6 bases). CDR1 is MNHEY and CDR2 is SMNVEV in the germline V gene (reference sequence). This CDR3 spans 18 amino acids. Trimming shortened V by 2 bases and J by 0 bases, and 18 bases separated the two germline ends. CDR3 DNA: TGTGCCAGCAGTTTAGGGCCCGGGGCAGGGGCTAGCACAGATACGCAGTATTTT. This translates into CASSLGPGAGASTDTQYF.

This sequence joins TRBV27 and TRBJ2-7, with D possibly matching TRBD1 (6 bases). The CDR3 has 14 amino acids. The V and J ends lost 3 bases and 7 bases respectively, with 16 bases between them. Germline lookup yields CDR1 MNHEY and CDR2 SMNVEV (reference sequence). The CDR3: CASSFIGGTTEQYF. CDR3 in DNA: TGTGCCAGCAGTTTCATAGGGGGTACTACGGAGCAGTACTTC.

This chain connects TRBV4-1 to TRBJ1-5; maybe TRBD1 (5 bases). Germline V gene lookup returns CDR1 MGHRA and CDR2 YSYEKL. CDR3 length equals 14 residues. The germline V and J ends were trimmed by 1 base and 7 bases, with 11 bases remaining between them. The CDR3 region is CASSQVGVGQPQHF. CDR3 bases: TGCGCCAGCAGCCAAGTGGGGGTTGGGCAGCCCCAGCATTTT.

The chain has TRBV14 and TRBJ2-1; possibly TRBD1 or TRBD2 for D (6 bases each). Germline CDR1 and CDR2: SGHDN and FVKESK. V was pared by 2 bases and J by 0 bases, with 8 bases between. The CDR3 extends over 15 amino acids. In DNA form, the CDR3 reads TGTGCCAGCAGCCAACGGGGGCCCTCCTACAATGAGCAGTTCTTC. Translated, it gives CASSQRGPSYNEQFF. Full variable domain (outside the CDR3, taken from reference TRBV14 and TRBJ2-1): EAGVTQFPSHSVIEKGQTVTLRCDPISGHDNLYWYRRVMGKEIKFLLHFVKESKQDESGMPNNRFLAERTGGTYSTLKVQPAELEDSGVYFCASSQRGPSYNEQFFGPGTRLTVL.

V usage is TRBV27 and J usage is TRBJ2-1; 9 bases are shared with TRBD2. The CDR3 extends over 16 amino acids. Per the germline V gene, CDR1 is MNHEY and CDR2 is SMNVEV (reference sequence). With V trimmed by 4 bases and J by 9 bases, 13 bases remained unmatched. CDR3 in amino acids: CASSYSLAGSRSEQFF. The CDR3 coding sequence is TGTGCCAGCAGTTACTCTCTAGCGGGATCGAGGAGTGAGCAGTTCTTC.

This chain's CDR3 is CASEPGQGSNEQFF. The CDR3 DNA sequence: TGTGCCAGCGAACCGGGACAGGGCAGCAATGAGCAGTTCTTC. V usage is TRBV7-8 and J usage is TRBJ2-1; 9 bases are a match to TRBD1. The junction had 8 bases not matched to a gene; V was cut back by 8 bases and J by 6 bases. The V gene's germline CDR1 is SGHVS and CDR2 FQNEAQ. The CDR3 has 14 amino acids.

The rearrangement uses TRBV6-1 and TRBJ2-7; 7 bases map to TRBD1. CDR3 length: 15 amino acids. Germline V CDR1 and CDR2: MNHNS, SASEGT. The J segment lost 6 bases and the V segment lost 4 bases, leaving 12 bases of the junction unmatched. In DNA form, the CDR3 reads TGTGCCAGCAGTGGACTGACGGGACAGAGCCTCGAGCAGTACTTC. It codes for CASSGLTGQSLEQYF.

This clone was counted only a few times. In the same sample, other DNA sequences code for this CDR3. The gene calls are TRBV19 and TRBJ1-1; D remains unclear. This CDR3 contains 10 residues. Germline V gene lookup returns CDR1 LNHDA and CDR2 SQIVND (reference sequence). Trimming left V 6 bases short and J 3 bases short, with 2 bases between. The CDR3 spells CASRDTEAFF. CDR3 in DNA: TGTGCCAGTAGGGACACTGAAGCTTTCTTT.

The J gene is TRBJ1-1, the V gene TRBV10-3; D might be TRBD1 (5 bases). The germline gives CDR1 ENHRY, CDR2 SYGVKD. The CDR3 runs to 13 residues. Trimming removed 0 bases from V and 4 bases from J, with 6 bases in between. The chain's CDR3 is CAISESTATEAFF. The CDR3 region has the DNA TGTGCCATCAGTGAGTCGACAGCCACTGAAGCTTTCTTT.

This clone was seen a single time. This chain connects TRBV28 to TRBJ2-1; maybe TRBD2 (6 bases). The CDR3 extends over 17 amino acids. Per the germline V gene, CDR1 is MDHEN and CDR2 is SYDVKM. Trimming pared 1 base from V and 4 bases from J, leaving 17 bases between. The CDR3 DNA is TGTGCCAGCAGTTTATCTAGGACTAACGCCTATTACAATGAGCAGTTCTTC. This gives the protein CASSLSRTNAYYNEQFF.

V and J are TRBV7-9 and TRBJ1-3; D is undetermined. V was shortened by 4 bases and J by 3 bases, with 10 bases between the two germline ends. Germline V gives CDR1 SEHNR, CDR2 FQNEAQ (reference sequence). CDR3 length equals 14 residues. The CDR3 DNA is TGTGCCAGCAGCTCAGCAGAGGTTGGAAACACCATATATTTT. Encoded protein: CASSSAEVGNTIYF.

The CDR3 reads CASSVALTGVESGYTF. CDR3 in DNA: TGTGCCAGCAGCGTAGCTTTAACAGGGGTTGAGAGTGGCTACACCTTC. The chain combines TRBV9 with TRBJ1-2; TRBD1 matches at 7 bases. Trimming cost V 0 bases and J 7 bases; bases outside gene matches: 12. The CDR3 sequence is 16 residues long. The germline CDR1 and CDR2 sequences are SGDLS and YYNGEE.

The chain recombines TRBV10-1 with TRBJ2-2, with 12 positions matching TRBD2. Germline CDR1 is WNHNN and CDR2 is SYGVQD (reference sequence). V lost 2 bases and J lost 7; bases outside the gene matches: 8. CDR3 length equals 17 residues. The DNA of the CDR3 is TGCGCCAGCAGTGAGAGGTCTAGCGGGAGGGCTGTCGGGGAGCTGTTTTTT. Its protein product is CASSERSSGRAVGELFF.

The chain carries TRBV9 and TRBJ2-3; TRBD2 aligns across 7 bases. The trim removed 3 bases at V and 0 bases at J, leaving 4 bases unmatched. Per germline, CDR1 SGDLS and CDR2 YYNGEE. The length of the CDR3 is 15 residues. The CDR3 loop is CASSAGLVSTDTQYF. CDR3 DNA: TGTGCCAGCAGCGCCGGACTAGTTAGCACAGATACGCAGTATTTT.

The CDR3 reads CASSTAQGELFF. The DNA of the CDR3 is TGTGCCAGCAGCACCGCGCAAGGGGAGCTGTTTTTT. The chain carries TRBV7-9 and TRBJ2-2; D remains ambiguous. This CDR3 is built from 12 residues. The germline V gene encodes CDR1 SEHNR and CDR2 FQNEAQ (reference sequence). Trimming removed 5 bases from V and 8 bases from J, with 9 bases in between.

About this clone: At the DNA level, this CDR3 is encoded by other sequences in the same sample as well. The chain's CDR3 is CASSPDSNQPQHF. For the CDR3, the DNA is TGTGCCAGCAGCCCAGATAGCAATCAGCCCCAGCATTTT. The chain employs TRBV6-5 and TRBJ1-5; no firm D call. Germline V gene lookup returns CDR1 MNHEY and CDR2 SVGAGI. Trimming stripped 6 bases from V and 0 bases from J, with 6 bases between. This CDR3 spans 13 amino acids.

In regard to this clone: The sample contains more than one DNA sequence encoding this CDR3. V and J are TRBV27 and TRBJ1-1; D is perhaps TRBD1 (6 bases). CDR3 length: 13 amino acids. Germline V lookup: CDR1 MNHEY, CDR2 SMNVEV (reference sequence). Trimming left V 6 bases short and J 4 bases short, with 12 bases between. This CDR3 reads CASSPRGATEAFF. The DNA of the CDR3 is TGTGCCAGCAGCCCCAGGGGAGCCACTGAAGCTTTCTTT.

This clone appeared a few times. The chain is built from TRBV5-1 and TRBJ1-1; no clear D gene. Looked up from germline, CDR1 is SGHRS and CDR2 is YFSETQ. Trimming removed 0 bases at V and 0 bases at J, with 9 bases between. The CDR3 has 15 residues. The CDR3 reads CASSLAQALNTEAFF. The CDR3 DNA reads TGCGCCAGCAGCTTGGCTCAAGCACTGAACACTGAAGCTTTCTTT.

The chain recombines TRBV5-4 with TRBJ2-7; no clear D gene. The CDR3 runs 12 residues. V lost 0 bases, J lost 11 bases, and 12 bases lay in between. The germline V gene has CDR1 SGHNT and CDR2 YYREEE (reference sequence). This CDR3 reads CASSLGVYPKYF. The CDR3 DNA follows: TGTGCCAGCAGCTTGGGTGTCTACCCTAAGTACTTC.

The gene calls are TRBV5-4 and TRBJ2-7; 9 positions agree with TRBD1. V trimming: 4 bases; J trimming: 5 bases; junction bases outside the gene matches: 10. The V gene's germline CDR1 is SGHNT and CDR2 YYREEE (reference sequence). This CDR3 comprises 15 residues. The CDR3 loop reads CASSPTGTGRHEQYF. CDR3 nucleotide sequence: TGTGCCAGCAGCCCGACCGGGACAGGGCGTCACGAGCAGTACTTC.

V usage is TRBV27 and J usage is TRBJ1-5; D is unclear. This CDR3 has 13 amino acids. Germline V gene lookup returns CDR1 MNHEY and CDR2 SMNVEV (reference sequence). V was clipped by 2 bases and J by 8 bases, with 10 bases between them. The CDR3 DNA reads as TGTGCCAGCAGTTTAGTTAATAAGGAGCCCCAGCATTTT. It yields the protein CASSLVNKEPQHF.

The chain carries TRBV27 and TRBJ2-7; D remains unclear. The V end was cut by 8 bases, the J end by 5 bases, with 7 bases between. Germline V gene lookup returns CDR1 MNHEY and CDR2 SMNVEV (reference sequence). The CDR3 has 10 amino acids. Here the CDR3 reads CASGVHEQYF. In nucleotides, the CDR3 is TGTGCCAGCGGGGTGCACGAGCAGTACTTC.